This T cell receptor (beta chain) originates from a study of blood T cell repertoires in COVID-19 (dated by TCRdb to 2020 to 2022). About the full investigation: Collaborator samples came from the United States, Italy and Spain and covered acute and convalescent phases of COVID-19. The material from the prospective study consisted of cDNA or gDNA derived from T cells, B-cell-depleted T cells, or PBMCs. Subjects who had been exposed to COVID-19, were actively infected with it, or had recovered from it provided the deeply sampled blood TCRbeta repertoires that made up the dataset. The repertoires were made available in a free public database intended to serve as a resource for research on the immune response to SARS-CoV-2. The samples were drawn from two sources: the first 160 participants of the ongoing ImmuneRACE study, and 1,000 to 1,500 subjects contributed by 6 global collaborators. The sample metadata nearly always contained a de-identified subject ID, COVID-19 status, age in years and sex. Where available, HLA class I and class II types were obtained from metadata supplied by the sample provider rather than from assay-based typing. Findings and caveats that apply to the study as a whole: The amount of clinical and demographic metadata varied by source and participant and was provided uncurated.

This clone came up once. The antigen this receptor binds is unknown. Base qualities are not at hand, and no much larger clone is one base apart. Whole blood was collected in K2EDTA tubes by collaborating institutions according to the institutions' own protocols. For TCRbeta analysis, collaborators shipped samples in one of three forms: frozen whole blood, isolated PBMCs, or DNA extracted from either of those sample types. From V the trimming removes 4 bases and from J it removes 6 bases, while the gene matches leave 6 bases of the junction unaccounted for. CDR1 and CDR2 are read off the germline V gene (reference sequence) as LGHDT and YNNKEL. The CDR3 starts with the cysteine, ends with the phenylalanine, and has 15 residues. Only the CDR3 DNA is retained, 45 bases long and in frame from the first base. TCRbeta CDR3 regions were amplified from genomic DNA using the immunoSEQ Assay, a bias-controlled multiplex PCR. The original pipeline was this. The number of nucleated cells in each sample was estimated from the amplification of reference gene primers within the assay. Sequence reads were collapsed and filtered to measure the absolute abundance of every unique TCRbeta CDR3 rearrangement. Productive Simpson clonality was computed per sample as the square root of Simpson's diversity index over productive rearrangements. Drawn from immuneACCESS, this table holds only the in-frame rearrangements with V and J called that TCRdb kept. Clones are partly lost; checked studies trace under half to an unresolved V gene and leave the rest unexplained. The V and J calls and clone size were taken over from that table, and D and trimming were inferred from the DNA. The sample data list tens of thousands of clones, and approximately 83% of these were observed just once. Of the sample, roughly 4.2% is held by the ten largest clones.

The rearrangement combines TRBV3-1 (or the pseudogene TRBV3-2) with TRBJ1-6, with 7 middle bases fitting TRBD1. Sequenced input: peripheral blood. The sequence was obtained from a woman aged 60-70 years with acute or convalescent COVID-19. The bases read TGTGCCAGCAGCCGAACTGGGACAGCTAATTCACCCCTCCACTTT. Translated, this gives CASSRTGTANSPLHF.